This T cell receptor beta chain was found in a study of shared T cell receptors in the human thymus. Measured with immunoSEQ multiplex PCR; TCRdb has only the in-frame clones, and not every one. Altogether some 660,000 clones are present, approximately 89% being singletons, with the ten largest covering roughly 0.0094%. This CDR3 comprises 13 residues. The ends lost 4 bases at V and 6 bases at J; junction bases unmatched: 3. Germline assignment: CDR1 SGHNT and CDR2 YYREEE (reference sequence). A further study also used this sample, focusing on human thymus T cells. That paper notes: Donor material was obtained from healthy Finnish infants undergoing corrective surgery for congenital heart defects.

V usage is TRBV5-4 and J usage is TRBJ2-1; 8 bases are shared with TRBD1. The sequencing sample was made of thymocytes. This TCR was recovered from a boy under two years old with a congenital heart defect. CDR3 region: CASSLGQANEQFF. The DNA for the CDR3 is TGTGCCAGCAGCCTGGGACAGGCCAATGAGCAGTTCTTC. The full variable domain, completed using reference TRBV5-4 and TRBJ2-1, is ETGVTQSPTHLIKTRGQQVTLRCSSQSGHNTVSWYQQALGQGPQFIFQYYREEENGRGNFPPRFSGLQFPNYSSELNVNALELDDSALYLCASSLGQANEQFFGPGTRLTVL.